Listed here are 19 T cell receptor beta chains from one sample, sequenced in a study of blood T cell repertoires in COVID-19. Sequencing used immunoSEQ multiplex PCR; TCRdb keeps in-frame clones, though not all of them. The table shows around 400,000 clones, with more than 80% occurring only once. The specimen sequenced was peripheral blood. The receptors were sampled from a man between 40 and 49 years old with acute or convalescent COVID-19.

As for this clone: The same CDR3 can be traced to other DNA sequences in this sample. The rearrangement links TRBV28 to TRBJ1-1; no reliable D call. The CDR3 is 14 amino acids. CDR1 is MDHEN and CDR2 is SYDVKM in the germline V gene. Trimming shortened V by 1 base and J by 1 base, and 7 bases separated the two germline ends. Here the CDR3 DNA reads TGTGCCAGCAGTTTATACCGGGAGAACACTGAAGCTTTCTTT. Protein sequence: CASSLYRENTEAFF.

This clone occurred once. This rearrangement joins TRBV18 to TRBJ1-1; D perhaps matches TRBD1 (5 bases). This CDR3 contains 14 residues. Trimming removed 2 bases from V and 1 base from J, with 8 bases in between. Germline-derived CDR1 and CDR2 are KGHSH and LQKENI. The CDR3 is CASSPGAANTEAFF. The CDR3 region has the DNA TGTGCCAGCTCACCAGGGGCTGCGAACACTGAAGCTTTCTTT.

About this clone itself: Mismatch with germline at one junction end may stem from a read error. The chain has TRBV7-7 and TRBJ2-1, with a weak D call TRBD2 (6 bases). The CDR3 has 15 residues. Per germline, CDR1 SSHAT and CDR2 FNYEAQ (reference sequence). CDR3 sequence (DNA): TGTGCTAGCAGCTTAGTACTAGCCTCCTACAATGAGCAGTTCTTC. As protein: CASSLVLASYNEQFF.

The DNA for the CDR3 is TGTGCCAGCAGCCCTAGCAGGGAGACCCAGTACTTC. Encoded protein: CASSPSRETQYF. The chain couples TRBV14 to TRBJ2-5; possibly TRBD2 for D (5 bases). This CDR3 contains 12 residues. CDR1 SGHDN and CDR2 FVKESK come from the germline V gene. With 4 bases removed from V and 5 bases from J, the gap between germline ends came to 8 bases.

This chain links TRBV7-2 with TRBJ2-3, with 8 positions matching TRBD2. Trimming removed 1 base from V and 9 bases from J; junction bases left unmatched: 6. In germline, CDR1 is SGHTA, CDR2 FQGNSA. CDR3 length: 14 residues. The DNA for the CDR3 is TGTGCCAGCAGCTTAGGTTTGTTAGCGGGAACGCAGTATTTT. As protein: CASSLGLLAGTQYF. Full variable domain (remainder filled in from reference TRBV7-2 and TRBJ2-3): GAGVSQSPSNKVTEKGKDVELRCDPISGHTALYWYRQSLGQGLEFLIYFQGNSAPDKSGLPSDRFSAERTGGSVSTLTIQRTQQEDSAVYLCASSLGLLAGTQYFGPGTRLTVL.

This chain joins TRBV14 and TRBJ1-4; TRBD1 might be the D (5 bases). CDR1 is SGHDN, CDR2 FVKESK, per germline. CDR3 length: 15 amino acids. V dropped 4 bases and J dropped 2 bases, with 11 bases sitting between them. CDR3 nucleotide sequence: TGTGCCAGCAGCCTCCGGGGGGAGACTAATGAAAAACTGTTTTTT. Translation: CASSLRGETNEKLFF.

The genes are TRBV27 and TRBJ2-7; TRBD1 agrees at 8 bases. This CDR3 has 14 residues. After removal of 6 bases from V and 8 bases from J, the junction contained 12 bases not matched to a gene. The germline CDR1 and CDR2 sequences are MNHEY and SMNVEV (reference sequence). For the CDR3, the DNA is TGTGCCAGCAGCATTCGGGACAGGTTAGTCAAGCAGTACTTC. It encodes CASSIRDRLVKQYF.

This chain connects TRBV23-1 to TRBJ2-2, with D perhaps TRBD2 (6 bases). TRBV23-1 is flagged as an ORF with uncertain function. The CDR3 length is 15 residues. The germline V and J ends were trimmed by 4 bases and 0 bases, with 9 bases remaining between them. CDR3 region: CASSRDSPNTGELFF. CDR3 DNA sequence: TGCGCCAGCAGTCGGGACTCTCCGAACACCGGGGAGCTGTTTTTT.

The count of this clone is one. The V call is TRBV30, the J call TRBJ2-2; 9 nucleotides align to TRBD2. CDR3 length: 14 residues. Germline assignment: CDR1 GTSNPN and CDR2 SVGIG (reference sequence). The V and J ends lost 7 bases and 5 bases, in that order; junction bases with no gene match: 8. In DNA form, the CDR3 reads TGTGCCTTTCAGAGACTAGCGGTAACCGGGGAGCTGTTTTTT. It specifies CAFQRLAVTGELFF. Drawing the rest from reference TRBV30 and TRBJ2-2, the complete variable domain is SQTIHQWPATLVQPVGSPLSLECTVEGTSNPNLYWYRQAAGRGLQLLFYSVGIGQISSEVPQNLSASRPQDRQFILSSKKLLLSDSGFYLCAFQRLAVTGELFFGEGSRLTVL.

The gene calls are TRBV15 and TRBJ1-5; 7 positions agree with TRBD1. Germline lookup yields CDR1 LNHNV and CDR2 YYDKDF (reference sequence). The length of the CDR3 is 15 residues. The V segment lost 0 bases and the J segment 6 bases; nucleotides outside the gene matches: 5. The CDR3 region has the DNA TGTGCCACCAGCAGAGACAGGGGGATCGTTCAGCCCCAGCATTTT. Its translation is CATSRDRGIVQPQHF.

This chain links TRBV6-2 or TRBV6-3 with TRBJ1-2; no clear D. Germline CDR1 MNHEY, CDR2 SVGEGT. The CDR3 has 11 residues. Deletions cut 5 bases from V and 8 bases from J, with 9 bases between. Here the CDR3 DNA reads TGTGCCAGCAGTCAATCAAGCGGCTACACCTTC. Translation gives CASSQSSGYTF.

The J gene is TRBJ2-1, the V gene TRBV30, with 9 bases identical to TRBD2. The CDR3 runs 18 residues. Germline lookup yields CDR1 GTSNPN and CDR2 SVGIG (reference sequence). V lost 3 bases and J lost 8; bases outside the gene matches: 20. The CDR3 here is CAWRPDTAREGRWDEQFF. CDR3 nucleotides: TGTGCCTGGAGACCCGATACGGCGCGGGAGGGCCGTTGGGATGAGCAGTTCTTC.

The chain links TRBV10-3 to TRBJ2-2; D gene uncertain. The CDR3 is 14 residues long. V was cut by 11 bases and J by 0 bases, with 13 bases left in between. Germline V gives CDR1 ENHRY, CDR2 SYGVKD. As DNA, the CDR3 is TGTGCCTCCTACGAGGCCGCGAACACCGGGGAGCTGTTTTTT. Encoded protein: CASYEAANTGELFF.

The gene calls are TRBV28 and TRBJ1-6; a weak D match, TRBD1 (5 bases). Germline lookup yields CDR1 MDHEN and CDR2 SYDVKM. V lost 4 bases and J lost 4, with 14 bases in between. The CDR3 has 16 amino acids. The CDR3 loop is CASSSRLTVYNSPLHF. The CDR3 DNA follows: TGTGCCAGCAGTTCGCGACTGACAGTTTATAATTCACCCCTCCACTTT.

V and J are TRBV6-6 and TRBJ1-2; no clear D gene. This CDR3 has 12 amino acids. With 0 bases removed from V and 6 bases from J, the gap between germline ends came to 5 bases. Germline V CDR1 and CDR2: MNHNY, SVGAGI (reference sequence). CDR3 coding DNA: TGTGCCAGCAGTTACTCAGAGAATGGCTACACCTTC. This codes for CASSYSENGYTF.

In regard to this clone: Compared with germline, one end of the junction differs, possibly owing to a read error. The rearrangement links TRBV5-1 to TRBJ2-7; 9 nucleotides agree with TRBD2. This CDR3 contains 21 residues. Germline V lookup: CDR1 SGHRS, CDR2 YFSETQ. CDR3 coding DNA: TGCCCCAGACGTGGAGGCAGGGTCACGAAACTAGCGGGCGGAATTTCCTACGAGCAGTACTTC. This codes for CPRRGGRVTKLAGGISYEQYF.

The chain couples TRBV4-3 to TRBJ2-2; 10 bases fit TRBD1. The CDR3 is 16 amino acids. CDR1 is LGHNA and CDR2 is YSLEER in the germline V gene. Trimming at V came to 3 bases and at J to 2 bases, leaving 3 bases not matched to a gene. CDR3 sequence: CASSHGTGVNTGELFF. The CDR3 nucleotides read TGCGCCAGCAGCCACGGGACAGGGGTAAACACCGGGGAGCTGTTTTTT.

In the case of this clone: At one of its ends the junction is not consistent with the germline gene, which may arise from a read error. The chain joins TRBV7-6 to TRBJ2-3; 11 nucleotides match TRBD2. The CDR3 extends over 15 amino acids. Germline V gives CDR1 SGHVS, CDR2 FNYEAQ. CDR3 loop: CASSIAGGSTDTQYF. As DNA, the CDR3 is TGTGCCAGCAGCATAGCGGGGGGGAGCACAGATACGCAGTATTTT. The whole variable domain, filled in from reference TRBV7-6 and TRBJ2-3, reads GAGVSQSPRYKVTKRGQDVALRCDPISGHVSLYWYRQALGQGPEFLTYFNYEAQQDKSGLPNDRFSAERPEGSISTLTIQRTEQRDSAMYRCASSIAGGSTDTQYFGPGTRLTVL.

The chain is built from TRBV2 and TRBJ2-1; TRBD2 matches at 13 bases. The CDR3 has 14 amino acids. From germline, CDR1 is SNHLY and CDR2 FYNNEI. V shed 6 bases and J 10 bases; nucleotides not matched to a gene: 6. The CDR3, as DNA: TGTGCCAGCAGACCGGGACTAGCGGGAAGGGAGCAGTTCTTC. It is translated as CASRPGLAGREQFF.